A single T cell receptor beta chain is shown here with its context. This clonotype was observed a few times. The clone's antigen remains unknown. Base qualities are missing; no much larger clone stands one base away. This sample is drawn from a study of T-cell memory formation after mild COVID-19 (dated by TCRdb to 2020 to 2022). About the investigation overall: Most TCR sequence clusters were specific to one of the two donors. In a couple of donors, T-cell clones that expanded and contracted after mild COVID-19 were followed by sequencing TCRalpha and TCRbeta repertoires longitudinally. Two young, previously healthy adult volunteers, one female and one male, were included in the cohort.

From the cysteine up to the phenylalanine, the CDR3 has a length of 13 residues. The read is trimmed to its CDR3 DNA, 39 bases read in frame from base 1. A distance of 9 bases separates the germline ends of V and J, which lose 0 bases and 7 bases respectively. The germline V gene (reference sequence) specifies SEHNR as CDR1 and FQNEAQ as CDR2. Broad study findings and their caveats: The detection of some responding clones in pre-infection memory suggests that pre-existing cross-reactive memory T cells joined the SARS-CoV-2 response. Contracting CD4+ clones were located mainly in the CM and EM memory subsets, whereas CD8+ clones were found to be enriched in EMRA. From day 15 to 85, contracting clones showed balanced CD4/CD8 phenotypes, whereas a second wave of clones that expanded from day 15 to 37 leaned towards CD4+. Only a couple of mild cases were covered by the study, and larger cohorts that include severe cases with pre-infection samples were considered necessary. The second-wave clones that peaked on day 37 were not confirmed to be SARS-CoV-2 specific.

Ficoll-Paque density gradient centrifugation was the method used to isolate PBMCs. The sequencing machine was an Illumina NovaSeq 6000. TCRalpha and TCRbeta cDNA libraries were constructed by 5'RACE with constant-segment primers, with sample barcodes and unique molecular identifiers being introduced. RNA was extracted from every sample with Trizol reagent. Libraries were amplified in two PCR steps, with a second sample barcode and Illumina TruSeq adapters added in the second step. Sequencing of the libraries was done on an Illumina NovaSeq, producing 2 x 150 bp paired-end reads. The source study handled its data this way. Reads were demultiplexed and collapsed into UMI-guided consensus sequences with migec v1.2.7. Using mixcr v2.1.11, the UMI consensuses were aligned to TRA and TRB V and J templates and assembled into clonotypes. A clonotype was counted as expanded or contracted only when both edgeR and NoisET called the clonotype significant, with the noise models trained on biological replicates. For edgeR calls, a false discovery rate-adjusted p below 0.01 and a log2 fold-change threshold of 1 were applied. As an exploratory analysis of dynamics, max-normalized trajectories of the 1000 most abundant clonotypes were examined by PCA with hierarchical clustering. Separately sequenced CD4+ and CD8+ repertoires were used to assign the CD4 or CD8 phenotype of responding clones. TCRdb passed the public sequencing reads through fastp at Q25 and MiXCR, retaining productive beta sequences. Each entry merges the rows of one CDR3 protein and shows their most common DNA and genes. These V and J calls derive from TCRdb rather than the authors' analysis. Here the sample has approximately 210,000 distinct CDR3 sequences; roughly 18% occur a single time. In total, the top ten clones hold 2% to 3% of the sample.

The sample was PBMCs or a T cell subset sorted from them (not recorded which). The chain was built from TRBV7-9 and TRBJ1-1, with the D gene not confidently named. The receptor's source is an adult woman who had mild COVID-19 (a few samples of this study predate the infection). The sample titles of this study are shuffled in the database, so cell type and time point are left out; the donor was told from shared clones. CDR3 region: CASSLATAGEAFF. The DNA is as follows: TGTGCCAGCAGCTTAGCCACAGCAGGTGAAGCTTTCTTT.